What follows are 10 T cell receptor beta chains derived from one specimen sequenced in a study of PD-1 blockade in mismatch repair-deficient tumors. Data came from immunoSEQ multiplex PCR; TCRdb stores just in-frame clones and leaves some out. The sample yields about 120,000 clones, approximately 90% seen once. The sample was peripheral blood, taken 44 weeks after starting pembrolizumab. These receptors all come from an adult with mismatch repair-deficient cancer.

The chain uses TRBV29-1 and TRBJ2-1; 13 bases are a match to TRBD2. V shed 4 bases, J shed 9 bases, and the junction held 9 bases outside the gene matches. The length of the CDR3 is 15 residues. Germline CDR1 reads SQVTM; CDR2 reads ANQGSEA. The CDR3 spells CSVAGRLAGGTEQFF. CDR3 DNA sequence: TGCAGCGTTGCGGGGAGACTAGCGGGAGGTACTGAGCAGTTCTTC.

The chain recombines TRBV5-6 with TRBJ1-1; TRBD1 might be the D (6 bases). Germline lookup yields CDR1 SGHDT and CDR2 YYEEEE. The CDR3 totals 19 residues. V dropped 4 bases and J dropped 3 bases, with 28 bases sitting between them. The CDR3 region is CASSRGPTTGFFSDTEAFF. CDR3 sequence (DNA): TGTGCCAGCAGCCGGGGACCGACGACAGGTTTTTTTTCGGACACTGAAGCTTTCTTT.

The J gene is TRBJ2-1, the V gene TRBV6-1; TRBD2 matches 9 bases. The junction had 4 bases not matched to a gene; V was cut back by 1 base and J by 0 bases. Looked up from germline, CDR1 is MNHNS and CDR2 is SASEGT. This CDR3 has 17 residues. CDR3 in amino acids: CASSEVGGRASYNEQFF. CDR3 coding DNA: TGTGCCAGCAGTGAAGTGGGCGGGAGGGCCTCCTACAATGAGCAGTTCTTC.

CDR3 sequence: CASSQGGTWNTEAFF. The CDR3 region has the DNA TGTGCCAGCAGCCAAGGAGGTACCTGGAACACTGAAGCTTTCTTT. The chain recombines TRBV4-2 with TRBJ1-1; D is undetermined. V dropped 1 base and J dropped 1 base, with 10 bases sitting between them. The CDR3 is 15 residues long. Germline lookup yields CDR1 LGHNA and CDR2 YNFKEQ.

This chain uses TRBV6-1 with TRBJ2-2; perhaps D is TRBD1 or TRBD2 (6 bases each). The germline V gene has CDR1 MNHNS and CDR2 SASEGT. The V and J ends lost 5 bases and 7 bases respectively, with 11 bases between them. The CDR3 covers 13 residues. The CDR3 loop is CASSPQGGGELFF. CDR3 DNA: TGTGCCAGCAGTCCACAGGGAGGCGGGGAGCTGTTTTTT.

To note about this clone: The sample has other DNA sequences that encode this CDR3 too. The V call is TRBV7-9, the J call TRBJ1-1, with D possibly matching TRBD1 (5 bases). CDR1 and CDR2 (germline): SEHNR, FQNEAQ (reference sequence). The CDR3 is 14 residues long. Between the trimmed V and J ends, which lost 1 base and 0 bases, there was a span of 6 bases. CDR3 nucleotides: TGTGCCAGCAGCTTAGGGGGGATGAACACTGAAGCTTTCTTT. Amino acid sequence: CASSLGGMNTEAFF. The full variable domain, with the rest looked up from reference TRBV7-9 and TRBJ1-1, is DTGVSQNPRHKITKRGQNVTFRCDPISEHNRLYWYRQTLGQGPEFLTYFQNEAQLEKSRLLSDRFSAERPKGSFSTLEIQRTEQGDSAMYLCASSLGGMNTEAFFGQGTRLTVV.

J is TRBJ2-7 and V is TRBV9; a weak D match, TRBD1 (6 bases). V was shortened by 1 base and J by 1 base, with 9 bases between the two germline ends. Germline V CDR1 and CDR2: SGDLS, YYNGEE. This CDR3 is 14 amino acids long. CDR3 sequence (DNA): TGTGCCAGCAGCGTAATGGACAGTTCCTACGAGCAGTACTTC. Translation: CASSVMDSSYEQYF.

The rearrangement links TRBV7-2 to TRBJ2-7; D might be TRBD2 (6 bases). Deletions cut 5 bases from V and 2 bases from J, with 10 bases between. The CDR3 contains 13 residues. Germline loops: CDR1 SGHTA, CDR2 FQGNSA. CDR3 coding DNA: TGTGCCAGCAGCCTTAGCGGCGCCTACGAGCAGTACTTC. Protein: CASSLSGAYEQYF.

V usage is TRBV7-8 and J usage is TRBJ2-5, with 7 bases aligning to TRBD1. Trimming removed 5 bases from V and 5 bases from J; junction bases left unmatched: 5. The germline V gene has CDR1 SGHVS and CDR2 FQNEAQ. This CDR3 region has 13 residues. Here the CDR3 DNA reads TGTGCCAGCAGCCCGAGGGGGCGGGAGACCCAGTACTTC. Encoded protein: CASSPRGRETQYF.

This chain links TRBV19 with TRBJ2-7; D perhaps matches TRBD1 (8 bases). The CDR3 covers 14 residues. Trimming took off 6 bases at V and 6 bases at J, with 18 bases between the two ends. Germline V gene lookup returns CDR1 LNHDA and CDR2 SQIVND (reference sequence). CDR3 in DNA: TGTGCCAGTAGCATGGACAGGGAGGGCCGCGAGCAGTACTTC. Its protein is CASSMDREGREQYF.